The clone carrying this T cell receptor (beta chain) has only a few counts. The antigen is unknown. The data belong to a study of cytomegalovirus exposure and HLA in healthy donors. PCR involved 60 Vbeta and 13 Jbeta primers. This table comes from immunoSEQ multiplex PCR, and its TCRdb copy is limited to in-frame clones, with some not included. The sample carries 95,000 to 150,000 clones, roughly 77% recorded once. Study-level results: The classifier reportedly diagnosed cytomegalovirus status with high specificity and sensitivity.

Germline-derived CDR1 and CDR2 are SGHVS and FQNEAQ. The CDR3 is 17 residues long. V trimming: 2 bases; J trimming: 3 bases; junction bases outside the gene matches: 12. Sequenced sample: PBMCs. This sequence was found in a man aged 18-30 years in good health and CMV-seronegative. This chain connects TRBV7-8 to TRBJ2-7; TRBD2 matches at 8 bases. In DNA form, the CDR3 reads TGTGCCAGCAGCTTATACGGAACCAGCGGGGGTTACTACGAGCAGTACTTC. Residues: CASSLYGTSGGYYEQYF.